The rows below give T cell receptor beta chains drawn from one sample of a study of CD8 T cells in ankylosing spondylitis. A single record per CDR3 protein comes from TCRdb applying MiXCR to the 5' RACE reads. The sample consists of 36,000 or so distinct CDR3 sequences, 11% of them appearing once. Sequences were obtained from synovial fluid, either unsorted or a sorted T cell fraction (not recorded which). The receptors derive from a male donor with ankylosing spondylitis. Each CDR3 is given with its conserved first and last residue. The order of the fields is J gene, D gene, V gene, clone size, CDR3 protein, CDR3 DNA. D genes are given only for firm matches. Clone size is not always given. Where it is, it says once, few, many or a class for expanded clones.

>TRBJ1-1|NA|TRBV29-1|few
CSVRMNTEAFF
TGCAGCGTTAGGATGAACACTGAAGCTTTCTTT
>TRBJ2-5|NA|TRBV5-1|many
CASSESGGLETQYF
TGCGCCAGCAGCGAGTCCGGGGGGCTGGAGACCCAGTACTTC
>TRBJ2-5|NA|TRBV5-5|few
CASSPRGIETQYF
TGTGCCAGCAGCCCCAGGGGAATAGAGACCCAGTACTTC
>TRBJ2-7|TRBD2|TRBV29-1|many
CSVDSSGSYEQYF
TGCAGCGTTGATTCTAGCGGCTCCTACGAGCAGTACTTC
>TRBJ2-1|NA|TRBV3-1|many
CASSQEGAAGDDNEQFF
TGTGCCAGCAGCCAAGAAGGAGCGGCAGGCGACGACAATGAGCAGTTCTTC
>TRBJ2-2|TRBD2|TRBV11-2|many
CATSGRVVGELFF
TGTGCCACGTCCGGGAGGGTGGTCGGGGAGCTGTTTTTT
>TRBJ2-3|TRBD1|TRBV9|few
CASSSRQGVIRDTQYF
TGTGCCAGCAGCAGCAGACAGGGGGTAATCCGAGATACGCAGTATTTT
>TRBJ1-1|NA|TRBV4-2|many
CASSQEVGGAWAFF
TGTGCCAGCAGCCAAGAAGTCGGCGGGGCATGGGCTTTCTTT
>TRBJ2-3|TRBD2|TRBV15|few
CATSREAGGPSDTQYF
TGTGCCACCAGCAGAGAAGCGGGAGGGCCCTCAGATACGCAGTATTTT
>TRBJ2-2|TRBD2|TRBV27|many
CASSVGLANTGELFF
TGTGCCAGCAGTGTGGGACTAGCCAACACCGGGGAGCTGTTTTTT
>TRBJ2-7|TRBD2|TRBV11-2|few
CASSLDPGIAGTWDEQYF
TGTGCCAGCAGCTTAGACCCCGGGATAGCGGGGACCTGGGACGAGCAGTACTTC
>TRBJ2-3|NA|TRBV11-2|many
CASSLVSGEADTQYF
TGTGCCAGCAGCTTAGTGTCGGGAGAAGCAGATACGCAGTATTTT
>TRBJ1-1|TRBD1|TRBV20-1|many
CSARYGQGEHTEAFF
TGCAGTGCTAGATATGGACAGGGGGAACACACTGAAGCTTTCTTT
>TRBJ2-7|TRBD1|TRBV6-5|few
CASSYSRTGFEQYF
TGTGCCAGCAGTTACTCGAGGACAGGGTTCGAGCAGTACTTC
>TRBJ2-7|TRBD2|TRBV5-4|NA
CAIHNREASYEQYF
TGTGCCATACATAATCGGGAGGCTTCCTACGAGCAGTACTTC
>TRBJ2-1|TRBD2|TRBV7-9|medium-sized
CASTVGELAGVHEQFF
TGTGCCAGCACCGTAGGGGAACTAGCGGGAGTCCATGAGCAGTTCTTC
>TRBJ2-7|NA|TRBV20-1|many
CSANQLRDGSYEQYF
TGCAGTGCTAACCAGCTCCGGGACGGCTCCTACGAGCAGTACTTC
>TRBJ2-7|NA|TRBV18|many
CASSPSEGTFYEQYF
TGTGCCAGCTCACCATCCGAAGGGACCTTCTACGAGCAGTACTTC
>TRBJ2-5|TRBD2|TRBV5-6|NA
CASSLVSGIQETQYF
TGTGCCAGCAGCTTGGTTAGCGGGATCCAAGAGACCCAGTACTTC
>TRBJ2-7|NA|TRBV7-2|many
CASSLGTNEQYF
TGTGCCAGCAGCCTCGGGACAAACGAGCAGTACTTC
>TRBJ2-7|TRBD2|TRBV6-1|few
CASSSTGGLSVEQYF
TGTGCCAGCAGCTCCACCGGGGGGTTGTCGGTCGAGCAGTACTTC
>TRBJ2-3|NA|TRBV6-2/TRBV6-3|few
CASSSFPDTQYF
TGTGCCAGCAGCTCCTTCCCAGATACGCAGTATTTT
>TRBJ2-2|NA|TRBV6-1|few
CASSEIGTRNTGELFF
TGTGCCAGCAGTGAAATCGGGACACGGAACACCGGGGAGCTGTTTTTT
>TRBJ1-6|TRBD1|TRBV12-3/TRBV12-4|few
CASSLEGQGDSPLHF
TGTGCCAGCAGTTTAGAGGGACAGGGGGATTCACCCCTCCACTTT